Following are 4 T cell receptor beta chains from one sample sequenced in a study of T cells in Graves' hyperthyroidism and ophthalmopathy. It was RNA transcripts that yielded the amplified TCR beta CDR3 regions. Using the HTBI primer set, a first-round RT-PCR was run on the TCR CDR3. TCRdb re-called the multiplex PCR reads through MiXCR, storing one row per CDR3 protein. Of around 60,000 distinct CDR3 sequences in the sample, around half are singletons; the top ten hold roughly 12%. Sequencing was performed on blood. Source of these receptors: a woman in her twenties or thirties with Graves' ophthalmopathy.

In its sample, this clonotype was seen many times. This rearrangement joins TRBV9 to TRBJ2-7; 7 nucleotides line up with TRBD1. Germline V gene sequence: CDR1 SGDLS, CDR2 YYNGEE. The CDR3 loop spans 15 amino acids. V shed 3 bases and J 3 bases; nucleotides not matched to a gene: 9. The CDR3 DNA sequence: TGTGCCAGCAGCGCGAGACAGGGCCCCGACTACGAGCAGTACTTC. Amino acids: CASSARQGPDYEQYF.

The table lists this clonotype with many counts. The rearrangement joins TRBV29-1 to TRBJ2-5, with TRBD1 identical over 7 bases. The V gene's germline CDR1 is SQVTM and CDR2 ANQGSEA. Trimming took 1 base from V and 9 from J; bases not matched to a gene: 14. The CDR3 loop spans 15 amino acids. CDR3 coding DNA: TGCAGCGTTGAAGGCCCCCCGGGACAGCTCTGGGCCCAGTACTTC. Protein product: CSVEGPPGQLWAQYF.

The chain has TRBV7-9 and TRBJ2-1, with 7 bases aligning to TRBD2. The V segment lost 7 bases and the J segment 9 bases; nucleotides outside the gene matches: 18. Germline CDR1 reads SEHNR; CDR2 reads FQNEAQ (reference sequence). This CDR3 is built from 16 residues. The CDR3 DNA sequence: TGTGCCAGCACCTTTGCTGGCGGGAGAATCAGTGGTGAGCAGTTCTTC. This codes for CASTFAGGRISGEQFF.

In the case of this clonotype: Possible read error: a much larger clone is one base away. The CDR3 reads CASSYQMAASTNEQFF. In DNA, the CDR3 is TGTGCCAGCAGTTACCAGATGGCAGCCTCTACAAATGAGCAGTTCTTC. The chain employs TRBV6-6 and TRBJ2-1; no reliable D call. Germline values: CDR1 MNHNY, CDR2 SVGAGI (reference sequence). The CDR3 totals 16 residues. Trimming removed 2 bases from V and 7 bases from J, with 18 bases in between.